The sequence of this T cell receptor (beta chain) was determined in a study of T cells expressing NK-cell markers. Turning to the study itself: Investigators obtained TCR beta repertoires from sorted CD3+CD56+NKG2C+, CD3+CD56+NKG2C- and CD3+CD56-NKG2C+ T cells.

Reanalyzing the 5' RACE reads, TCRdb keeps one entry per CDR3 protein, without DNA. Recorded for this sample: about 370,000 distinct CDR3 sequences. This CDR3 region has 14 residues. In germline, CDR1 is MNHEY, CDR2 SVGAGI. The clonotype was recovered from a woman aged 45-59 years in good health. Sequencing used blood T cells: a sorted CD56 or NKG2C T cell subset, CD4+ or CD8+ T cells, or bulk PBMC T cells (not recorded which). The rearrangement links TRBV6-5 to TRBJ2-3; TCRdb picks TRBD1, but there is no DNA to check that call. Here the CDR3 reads CASWNDRGTDTQYF.